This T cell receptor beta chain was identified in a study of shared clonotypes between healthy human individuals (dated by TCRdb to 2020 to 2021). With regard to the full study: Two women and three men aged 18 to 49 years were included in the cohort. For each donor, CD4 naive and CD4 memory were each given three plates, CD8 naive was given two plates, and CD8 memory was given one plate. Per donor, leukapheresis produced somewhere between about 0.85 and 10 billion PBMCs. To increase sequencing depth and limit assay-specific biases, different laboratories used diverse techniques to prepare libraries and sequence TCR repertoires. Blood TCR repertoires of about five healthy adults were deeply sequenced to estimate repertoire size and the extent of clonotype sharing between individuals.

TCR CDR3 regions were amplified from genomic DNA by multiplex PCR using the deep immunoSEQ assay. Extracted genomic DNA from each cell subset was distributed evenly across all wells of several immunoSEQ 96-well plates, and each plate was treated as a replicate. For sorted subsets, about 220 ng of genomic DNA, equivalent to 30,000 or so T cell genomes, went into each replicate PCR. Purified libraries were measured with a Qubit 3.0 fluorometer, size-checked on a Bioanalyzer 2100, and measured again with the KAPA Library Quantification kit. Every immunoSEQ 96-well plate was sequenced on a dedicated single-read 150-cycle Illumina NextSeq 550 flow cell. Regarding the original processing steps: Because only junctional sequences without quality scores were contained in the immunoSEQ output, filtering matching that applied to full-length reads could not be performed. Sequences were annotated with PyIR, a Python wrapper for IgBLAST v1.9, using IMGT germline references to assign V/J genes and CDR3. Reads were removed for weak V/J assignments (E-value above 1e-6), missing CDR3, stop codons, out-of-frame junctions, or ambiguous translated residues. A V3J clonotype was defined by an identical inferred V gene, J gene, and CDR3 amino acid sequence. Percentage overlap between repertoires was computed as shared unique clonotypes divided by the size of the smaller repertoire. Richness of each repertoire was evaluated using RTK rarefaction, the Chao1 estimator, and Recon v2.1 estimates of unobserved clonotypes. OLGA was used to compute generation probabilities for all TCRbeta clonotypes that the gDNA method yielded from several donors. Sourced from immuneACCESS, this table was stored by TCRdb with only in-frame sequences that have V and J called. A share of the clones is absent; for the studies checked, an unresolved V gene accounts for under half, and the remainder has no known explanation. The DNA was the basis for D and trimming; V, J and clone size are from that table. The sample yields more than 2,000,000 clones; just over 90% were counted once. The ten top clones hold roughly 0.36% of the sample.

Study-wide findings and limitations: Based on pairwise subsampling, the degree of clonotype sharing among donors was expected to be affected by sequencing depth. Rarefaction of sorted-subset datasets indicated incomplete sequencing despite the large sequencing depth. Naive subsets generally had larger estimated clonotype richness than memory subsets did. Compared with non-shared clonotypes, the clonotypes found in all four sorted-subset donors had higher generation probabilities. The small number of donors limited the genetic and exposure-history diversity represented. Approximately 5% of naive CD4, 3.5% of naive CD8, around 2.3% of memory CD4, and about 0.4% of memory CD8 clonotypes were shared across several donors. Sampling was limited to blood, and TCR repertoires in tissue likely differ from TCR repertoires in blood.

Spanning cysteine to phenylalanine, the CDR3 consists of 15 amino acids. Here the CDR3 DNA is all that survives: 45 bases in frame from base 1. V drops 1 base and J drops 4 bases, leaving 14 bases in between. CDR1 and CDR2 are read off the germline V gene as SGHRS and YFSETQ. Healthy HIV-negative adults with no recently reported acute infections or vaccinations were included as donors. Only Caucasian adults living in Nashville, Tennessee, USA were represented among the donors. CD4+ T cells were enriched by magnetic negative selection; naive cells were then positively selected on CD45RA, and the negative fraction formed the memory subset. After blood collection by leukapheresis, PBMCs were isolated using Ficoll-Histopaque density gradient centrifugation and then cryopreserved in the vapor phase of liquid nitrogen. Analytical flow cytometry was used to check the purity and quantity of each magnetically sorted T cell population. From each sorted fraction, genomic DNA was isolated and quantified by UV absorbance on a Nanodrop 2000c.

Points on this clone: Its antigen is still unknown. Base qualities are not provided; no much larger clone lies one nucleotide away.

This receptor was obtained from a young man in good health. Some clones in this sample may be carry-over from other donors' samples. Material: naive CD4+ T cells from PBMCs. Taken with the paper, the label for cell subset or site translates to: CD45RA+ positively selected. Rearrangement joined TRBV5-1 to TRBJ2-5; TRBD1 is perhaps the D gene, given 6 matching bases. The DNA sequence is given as TGCGCCAGCAGCTTGACAGGGACGCGGATAGAGACCCAGTACTTC. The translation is CASSLTGTRIETQYF.